This T cell receptor beta chain was documented in a study of T cell responses to AZD1222 COVID-19 vaccine. Across the whole study: Analysis merged second doses at about 4 or about 12 weeks. Study observations and caveats: Unmutated variant regions are reportedly the target of nearly half of TCRs that are spike-specific. Across spike, vaccine-associated CD4 TCRs were found, dominant at 160-218 and 743-854.

V gave up 2 bases and J gave up 8 bases, with 15 bases separating them. CDR3 length: 15 amino acids. Germline loops: CDR1 LGHNA, CDR2 YSLEER. Some clones are missing from TCRdb's copy, which holds only in-frame ones; the method was immunoSEQ multiplex PCR. The repertoire holds around 87,000 clones, with approximately 90% as singletons. To note about this clone: Its specificity is not known.

The specimen comprised peripheral blood, sampled on day 0 of AZD1222 vaccination. This TCR derives from an adult in good health. The chain recombines TRBV4-3 with TRBJ1-4; unclear D gene. In DNA form, the CDR3 reads TGCGCCAGCAGCCAAACGGACCCCTATCTGGAAAAACTGTTTTTT. Translated, it gives CASSQTDPYLEKLFF.